The rows below give T cell receptor beta chains drawn from one sample of a study of control samples from healthy donors and cancer patients. Generated by immunoSEQ multiplex PCR, the TCRdb table keeps only in-frame clones and is missing some. The data hold approximately 70,000 clones, with 70% to 90% observed a single time. The sequencing sample was made of PBMCs. These receptors were obtained from a woman aged 45-59 years with head and neck cancer. Each CDR3 is given with its conserved first and last residue. The D gene is left open where the match is weak. Some rows have no size entry. The others give once, few or many, or a class for an expanded clone.

clone size,J gene,D gene,V gene,CDR3 protein,CDR3 DNA
.,TRBJ2-5,TRBD2,TRBV7-7,CASSLSAGGPGETQYF,TGTGCCAGCAGCCTTTCGGCGGGGGGGCCGGGAGAGACCCAGTACTTC
.,TRBJ1-5,TRBD1,TRBV2,CASSEGGRGWYQPQHF,TGTGCCAGCAGTGAGGGTGGCAGGGGGTGGTATCAGCCCCAGCATTTT
.,TRBJ1-3,TRBD1,TRBV9,CASSVATTGLGNTIYF,TGTGCCAGCAGCGTAGCTACGACAGGGCTAGGAAACACCATATATTTT
.,TRBJ2-7,.,TRBV29-1,CSVGATYEQYF,TGCAGCGTTGGGGCTACCTACGAGCAGTACTTC
.,TRBJ1-1,TRBD1,TRBV4-1,CASSQAHRGRTEAFF,TGCGCCAGCAGCCAAGCACACAGGGGGAGGACTGAAGCTTTCTTT
.,TRBJ2-2,.,TRBV5-1,CASRTSGRELFF,TGCGCCAGCAGGACCTCAGGTCGGGAGCTGTTTTTT
once,TRBJ1-2,.,TRBV9,CASSVGGAGGYTF,TGTGCCAGCAGCGTAGGAGGGGCGGGCGGCTACACCTTC
.,TRBJ2-1,TRBD2,TRBV30,CAWRFAGGNEQFF,TGTGCCTGGAGGTTTGCGGGGGGTAATGAGCAGTTCTTC
.,TRBJ2-3,.,TRBV27,CASRTYLRGTDTQYF,TGTGCCAGCAGGACCTACCTCAGGGGCACAGATACGCAGTATTTT
.,TRBJ1-3,.,TRBV4-2,CASSPDGTSGNTIYF,TGTGCCAGCAGCCCGGACGGGACCTCTGGAAACACCATATATTTT
.,TRBJ2-3,TRBD1,TRBV5-8,CASSLGGQGARDTQYF,TGTGCCAGCAGCTTGGGGGGACAGGGGGCAAGAGATACGCAGTATTTT
.,TRBJ1-3,.,TRBV19,CASSRTTDGNTIYF,TGTGCCAGTAGCAGGACAACCGATGGAAACACCATATATTTT
.,TRBJ2-1,.,TRBV10-3,CAISEPNNYNEQFF,TGTGCCATCAGTGAGCCGAATAACTACAATGAGCAGTTCTTC
few,TRBJ2-1,.,TRBV5-6,CASSFPGASYNEQFF,TGTGCCAGCAGCTTCCCCGGCGCCTCCTACAATGAGCAGTTCTTC
.,TRBJ2-2,TRBD2,TRBV7-9,CASSLASGGPNTGELFF,TGTGCCAGCAGCTTAGCTTCGGGGGGTCCGAACACCGGGGAGCTGTTTTTT
.,TRBJ1-2,TRBD1,TRBV3-1/TRBV3-2,CASSSQDRARLNYGYTF,TGTGCCAGCAGCTCCCAGGACAGGGCCCGACTCAACTATGGCTACACCTTC
.,TRBJ2-2,TRBD1,TRBV28,CASSWTSRGQRELFF,TGTGCCAGCAGTTGGACTTCTCGGGGACAGCGGGAGCTGTTTTTT
.,TRBJ2-5,.,TRBV4-1,CASSQDGKGEETQYF,TGCGCCAGCAGCCAAGATGGGAAGGGTGAAGAGACCCAGTACTTC